A single T cell receptor beta chain is shown here with its context. These data come from a study of blood T cell repertoires in COVID-19. Background on the study: Sites in the United States, Italy and Spain provided acute and convalescent COVID-19 samples.

Per the study methods: Estimated nucleated cell counts came from reference gene primer amplification. The protocol was immunoSEQ multiplex PCR, while the TCRdb copy is restricted to in-frame clones and leaves out a portion. The V and J calls and the clone size are those of that table, but D and trimming were determined from the DNA. The sample comprises about 200,000 clones, approximately 80% of which are singletons, and around 9.3% rests with the top ten. The CDR3 contains 17 residues. Losses at the gene ends were 5 bases for V and 4 bases for J; bases not matched to a gene: 10. CDR1 and CDR2 (germline): SGHTA, FQGTGA.

The sample comprised peripheral blood. J is TRBJ2-5 and V is TRBV7-3, with TRBD2 identical over 13 bases. This TCR was recovered from an elderly woman with acute or convalescent COVID-19. CDR3 DNA sequence: TGTGCCAGCAGCCCCGGACTAGCGGGAGAGTGGGGAGAGACCCAGTACTTC. It yields the protein CASSPGLAGEWGETQYF.